The table lists the clone carrying this T cell receptor (beta chain) with a count of one. CDR3 length: 15 residues. V shed 5 bases and J 0 bases; nucleotides not matched to a gene: 4. Germline assignment: CDR1 SGHRS and CDR2 YFSETQ. The data were obtained in a study of Ad26.COV2.S vaccination and SARS-CoV-2 variants. At the level of the study: The authors gave Ad26.COV2.S intramuscularly, either once or twice 56 days apart.

Treatment described: roughly 20 received Ad26.COV2.S at low or high dose, single or two shots; about 5 received placebo; per-sample allocation not given. Samples came from day 63 after the first vaccine or placebo injection. TCRdb's table, derived via immunoSEQ multiplex PCR, lists solely in-frame clones and lacks some. This sample has about 350,000 clones, with about 88% found just once. The clonotype comes from a person aged 18-65 years who received the Ad26.COV2.S COVID-19 vaccine or a placebo. This chain joins TRBV5-1 and TRBJ2-3, with 9 bases fitting TRBD1. The sample here was peripheral blood, taken in a trial of Ad26.COV2.S vaccine versus placebo. The CDR3, as DNA: TGCGCCAGCAGGACACAGGGGGCTAGCACAGATACGCAGTATTTT. The encoded protein is CASRTQGASTDTQYF.